Many counts were recorded for the clone carrying this T cell receptor beta chain. Its antigen is as yet unknown. These data originate in a study of T cells in Graves' hyperthyroidism and ophthalmopathy. No progression to ophthalmopathy during 18 months of follow-up defined stable disease. In making diagnoses, clinical symptoms, serum thyroxine and TRAb, thyroid ultrasound and orbital computed tomography were all used. General study points: The blood repertoire included most of the expanded thyroid clonotypes above 0.001. Model output signaled ophthalmopathy a median roughly 6.1 months ahead of onset.

Trimming stripped 3 bases from V and 7 bases from J, with 6 bases between. Germline CDR1 KGHSH, CDR2 LQKENI. The CDR3 is 11 amino acids. TCR beta CDR3 region amplification was performed from RNA transcripts. The TCR CDR3 first-round RT-PCR relied on the HTBI primer set. Using its own MiXCR run on the multiplex PCR reads, TCRdb lists one record per CDR3 protein. The data hold 340,000 or so distinct CDR3 sequences, with 16% observed a single time. Input material: blood. This clonotype originated in a man under 40 with Graves' hyperthyroidism. V usage is TRBV18 and J usage is TRBJ2-5; D remains unclear. DNA of the CDR3: TGTGCCAGCTCACCCGATGGGACCCAGTACTTC. This encodes CASSPDGTQYF.